The clone carrying this T cell receptor (beta chain) was detected once. Its antigen is not identified. In germline, CDR1 is GTSNPN, CDR2 SVGIG (reference sequence). J was trimmed by 2 bases and V by 0 bases; bases with no gene match: 8. The CDR3 sequence is 18 residues long. Some clones are missing from TCRdb's copy, which holds only in-frame ones; the method was immunoSEQ multiplex PCR. The sample lists some 130,000 clones, about 81% occurring once. This specimen comes from a study of radiation and T cells in renal cell carcinoma. Stated time point: blood 2 weeks post-SBRT. The treatment here: 15 Gy SBRT to primary tumor, nephrectomy 4 weeks later. After SBRT, blood was collected at 2 and 4 weeks, plus baseline. Clear cell pathology was present in this patient's renal cell carcinoma. Study observations and caveats: In blood, top tumor clones expanded by 2 weeks, shrinking by 4.

Sample: blood, taken from a patient whose treatment included radiotherapy and nephrectomy. The V and J genes are TRBV30 and TRBJ2-4, with TRBD2 identical over 12 bases. The sequence came from a woman aged 60-70 years with renal cell carcinoma. The CDR3 nucleotides read TGTGCCTGGAGTGTACGGACTAGCGGGAACAGAACCAAAAACATTCAGTACTTC. This translates into CAWSVRTSGNRTKNIQYF.